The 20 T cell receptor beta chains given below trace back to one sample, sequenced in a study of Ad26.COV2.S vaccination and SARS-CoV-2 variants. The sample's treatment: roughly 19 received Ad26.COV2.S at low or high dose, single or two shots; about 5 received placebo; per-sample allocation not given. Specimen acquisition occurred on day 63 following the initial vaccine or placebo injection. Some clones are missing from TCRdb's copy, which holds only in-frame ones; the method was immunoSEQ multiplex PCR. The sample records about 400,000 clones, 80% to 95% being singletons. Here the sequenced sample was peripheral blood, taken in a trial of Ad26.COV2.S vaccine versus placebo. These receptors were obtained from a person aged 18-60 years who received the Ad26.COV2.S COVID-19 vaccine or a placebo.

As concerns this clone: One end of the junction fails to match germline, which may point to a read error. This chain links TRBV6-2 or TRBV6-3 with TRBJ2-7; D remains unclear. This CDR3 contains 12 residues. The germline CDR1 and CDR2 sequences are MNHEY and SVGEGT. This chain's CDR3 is CASSYVRDVMDF. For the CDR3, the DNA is TGTGCCAGCAGTTACGTCCGTGACGTTATGGACTTC.

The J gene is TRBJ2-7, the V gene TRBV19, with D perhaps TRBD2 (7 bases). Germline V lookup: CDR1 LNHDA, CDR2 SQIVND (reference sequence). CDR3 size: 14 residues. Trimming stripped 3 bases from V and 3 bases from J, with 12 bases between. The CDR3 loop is CASSIPGGLYEQYF. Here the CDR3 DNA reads TGTGCCAGTAGTATCCCGGGGGGCCTCTACGAGCAGTACTTC.

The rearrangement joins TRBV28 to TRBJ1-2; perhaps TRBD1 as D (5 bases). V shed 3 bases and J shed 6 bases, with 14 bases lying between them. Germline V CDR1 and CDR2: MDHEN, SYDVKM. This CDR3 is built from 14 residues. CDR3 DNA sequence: TGTGCCAGCAGTTTGGGGAGGGGTGGGGATGGCTACACCTTC. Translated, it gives CASSLGRGGDGYTF.

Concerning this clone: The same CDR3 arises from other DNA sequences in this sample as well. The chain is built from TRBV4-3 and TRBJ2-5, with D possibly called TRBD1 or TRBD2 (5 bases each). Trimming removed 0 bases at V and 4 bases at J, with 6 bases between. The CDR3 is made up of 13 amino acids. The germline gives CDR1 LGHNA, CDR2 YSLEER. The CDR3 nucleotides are TGCGCCAGCAGCCAAGATGGGGGAGAGACCCAGTACTTC. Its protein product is CASSQDGGETQYF.

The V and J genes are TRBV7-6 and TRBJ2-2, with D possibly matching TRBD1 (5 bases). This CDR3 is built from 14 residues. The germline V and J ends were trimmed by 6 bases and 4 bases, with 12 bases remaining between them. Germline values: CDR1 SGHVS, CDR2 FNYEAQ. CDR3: CASSQGHLTGELFF. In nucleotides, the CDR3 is TGTGCCAGCAGTCAAGGACACCTCACCGGGGAGCTGTTTTTT.

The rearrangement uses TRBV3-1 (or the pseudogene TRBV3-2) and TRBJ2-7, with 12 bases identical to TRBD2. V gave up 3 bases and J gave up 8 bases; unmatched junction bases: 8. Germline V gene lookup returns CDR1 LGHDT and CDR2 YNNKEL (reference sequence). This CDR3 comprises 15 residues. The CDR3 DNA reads TGTGCCAGCAGCCAGCCGCTAGCGGGGGGGAACCAGCAGTACTTC. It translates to CASSQPLAGGNQQYF.

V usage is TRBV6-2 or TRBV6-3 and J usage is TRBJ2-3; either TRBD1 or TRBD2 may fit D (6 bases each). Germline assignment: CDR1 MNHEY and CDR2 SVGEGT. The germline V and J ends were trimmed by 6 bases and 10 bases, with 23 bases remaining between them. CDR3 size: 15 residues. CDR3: CASSDGGAGIGAQYF. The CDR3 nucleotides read TGTGCCAGCAGCGACGGGGGCGCGGGGATAGGAGCGCAGTATTTT.

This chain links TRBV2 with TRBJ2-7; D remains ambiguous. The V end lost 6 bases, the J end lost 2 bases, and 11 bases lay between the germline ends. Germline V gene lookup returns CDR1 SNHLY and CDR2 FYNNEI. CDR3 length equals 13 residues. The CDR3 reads CASRDGRAYEQYF. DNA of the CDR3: TGTGCCAGCAGAGACGGACGGGCCTACGAGCAGTACTTC. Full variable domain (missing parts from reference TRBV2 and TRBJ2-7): EPEVTQTPSHQVTQMGQEVILRCVPISNHLYFYWYRQILGQKVEFLVSFYNNEISEKSEIFDDQFSVERPDGSNFTLKIRSTKLEDSAMYFCASRDGRAYEQYFGPGTRLTVT.

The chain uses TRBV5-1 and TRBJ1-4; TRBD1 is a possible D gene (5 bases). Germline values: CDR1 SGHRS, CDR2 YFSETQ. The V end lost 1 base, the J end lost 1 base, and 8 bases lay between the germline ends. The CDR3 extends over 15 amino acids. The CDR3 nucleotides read TGCGCCAGCAGCTTGTGGGGGGAAACTAATGAAAAACTGTTTTTT. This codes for CASSLWGETNEKLFF.

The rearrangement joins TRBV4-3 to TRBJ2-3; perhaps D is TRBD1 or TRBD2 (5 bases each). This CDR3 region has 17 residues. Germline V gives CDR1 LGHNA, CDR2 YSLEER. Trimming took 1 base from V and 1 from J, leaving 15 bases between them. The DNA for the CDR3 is TGCGCCAGCAGCCAAGGCGCCGGGACCTGGGGCACAGATACGCAGTATTTT. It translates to CASSQGAGTWGTDTQYF.

The CDR3 bases are TGCGCCAGCAGCCAAGTCCTGCCTCCGGCGGGGTCCTACGAGCAGTACTTC. This translates into CASSQVLPPAGSYEQYF. V gene TRBV4-1 combines with J gene TRBJ2-7; possibly TRBD2 for D (6 bases). Germline V gene data show CDR1 as MGHRA and CDR2 as YSYEKL. This CDR3 is 17 amino acids long. Trimming shortened V by 1 base and J by 1 base, and 17 bases separated the two germline ends.

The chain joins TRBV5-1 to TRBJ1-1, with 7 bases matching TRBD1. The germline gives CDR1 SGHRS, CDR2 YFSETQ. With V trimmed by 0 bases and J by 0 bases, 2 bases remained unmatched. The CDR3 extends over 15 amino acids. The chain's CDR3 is CASSLGGTVNTEAFF. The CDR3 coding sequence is TGCGCCAGCAGCTTGGGAGGGACAGTGAACACTGAAGCTTTCTTT.

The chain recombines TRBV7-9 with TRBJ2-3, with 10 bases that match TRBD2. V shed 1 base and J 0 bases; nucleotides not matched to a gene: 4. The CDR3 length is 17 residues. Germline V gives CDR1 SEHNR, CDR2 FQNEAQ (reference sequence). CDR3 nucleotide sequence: TGTGCCAGCAGCTTAGGACTAGCGGGCACTAGCACAGATACGCAGTATTTT. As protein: CASSLGLAGTSTDTQYF.

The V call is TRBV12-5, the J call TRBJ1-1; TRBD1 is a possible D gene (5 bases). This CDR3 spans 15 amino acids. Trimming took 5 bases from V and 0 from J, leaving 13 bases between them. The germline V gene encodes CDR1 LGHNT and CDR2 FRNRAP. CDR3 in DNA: TGTGCTAGTGGTCCCGGGACTACTTTGAACACTGAAGCTTTCTTT. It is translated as CASGPGTTLNTEAFF.

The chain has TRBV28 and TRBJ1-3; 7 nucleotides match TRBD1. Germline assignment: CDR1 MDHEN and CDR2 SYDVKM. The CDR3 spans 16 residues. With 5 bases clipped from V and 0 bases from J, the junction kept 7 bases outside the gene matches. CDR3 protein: CASSPWDSSSGNTIYF. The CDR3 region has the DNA TGTGCCAGCAGTCCCTGGGACAGCAGCTCTGGAAACACCATATATTTT. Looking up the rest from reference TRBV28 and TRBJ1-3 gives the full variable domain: DVKVTQSSRYLVKRTGEKVFLECVQDMDHENMFWYRQDPGLGLRLIYFSYDVKMKEKGDIPEGYSVSREKKERFSLILESASTNQTSMYLCASSPWDSSSGNTIYFGEGSWLTVV.

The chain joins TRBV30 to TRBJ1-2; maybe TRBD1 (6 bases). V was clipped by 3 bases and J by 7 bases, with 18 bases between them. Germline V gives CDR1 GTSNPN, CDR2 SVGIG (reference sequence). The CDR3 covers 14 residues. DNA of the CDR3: TGTGCCTGGAGGGGGCCGGGGACATATAGTGGCTACACCTTC. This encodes CAWRGPGTYSGYTF.

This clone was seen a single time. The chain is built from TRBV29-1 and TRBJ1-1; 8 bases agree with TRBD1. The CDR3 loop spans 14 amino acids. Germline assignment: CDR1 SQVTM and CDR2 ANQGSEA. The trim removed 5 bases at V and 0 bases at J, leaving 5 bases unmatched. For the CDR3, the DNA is TGCAGCGTTCTTGGACAGGGTATGAACACTGAAGCTTTCTTT. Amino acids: CSVLGQGMNTEAFF. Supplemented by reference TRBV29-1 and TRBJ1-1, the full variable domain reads SAVISQKPSRDICQRGTSLTIQCQVDSQVTMMFWYRQQPGQSLTLIATANQGSEATYESGFVIDKFPISRPNLTFSTLTVSNMSPEDSSIYLCSVLGQGMNTEAFFGQGTRLTVV.

CDR3 protein: CAFASGTANTGELFF. For the CDR3, the DNA is TGTGCCTTTGCCTCCGGGACAGCTAACACCGGGGAGCTGTTTTTT. V and J are TRBV30 and TRBJ2-2, with TRBD1 identical over 7 bases. V shed 7 bases, J shed 2 bases, and the junction held 10 bases outside the gene matches. CDR3 length equals 15 residues. Germline-derived CDR1 and CDR2 are GTSNPN and SVGIG (reference sequence). Full variable domain (outside the CDR3, taken from reference TRBV30 and TRBJ2-2): SQTIHQWPATLVQPVGSPLSLECTVEGTSNPNLYWYRQAAGRGLQLLFYSVGIGQISSEVPQNLSASRPQDRQFILSSKKLLLSDSGFYLCAFASGTANTGELFFGEGSRLTVL.

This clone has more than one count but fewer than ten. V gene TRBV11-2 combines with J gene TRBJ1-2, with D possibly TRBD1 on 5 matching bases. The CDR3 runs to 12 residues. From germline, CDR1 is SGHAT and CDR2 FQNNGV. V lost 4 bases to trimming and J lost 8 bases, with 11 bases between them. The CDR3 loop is CASSSGERGYTF. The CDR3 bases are TGTGCCAGCAGCTCGGGGGAGCGCGGCTACACCTTC.

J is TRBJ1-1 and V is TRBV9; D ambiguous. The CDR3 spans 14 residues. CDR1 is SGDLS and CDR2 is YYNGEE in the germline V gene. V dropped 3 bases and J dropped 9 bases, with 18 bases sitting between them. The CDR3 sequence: CASSAREEKGQAFF. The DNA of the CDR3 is TGTGCCAGCAGCGCCCGAGAAGAGAAAGGTCAAGCTTTCTTT.